This T cell receptor beta chain was obtained from a study of identifying expanded T cells in peripheral blood. V shed 4 bases, J shed 14 bases, and the junction held 10 bases outside the gene matches. CDR1 SGDLS and CDR2 YYNGEE come from the germline V gene. The CDR3 has 14 residues. The method was immunoSEQ multiplex PCR; TCRdb's version includes in-frame clones alone and lacks a portion of them. This sample has about 91,000 clones; around nine tenths occur once, and the top ten carry roughly 3.9%. The genes are TRBV9 and TRBJ2-3; 13 bases match TRBD2. The material sequenced was blood. This receptor was obtained from a person aged 18 to 75 in good health. The CDR3 bases are TGTGCCAGCAGCCCGACTAGCGGGGGGACCGTGCTGTATTTT. Its protein product is CASSPTSGGTVLYF. Variable domain in full (rest from reference TRBV9 and TRBJ2-3): DSGVTQTPKHLITATGQRVTLRCSPRSGDLSVYWYQQSLDQGLQFLIQYYNGEERAKGNILERFSAQQFPDLHSELNLSSLELGDSALYFCASSPTSGGTVLYFGPGTRLTVL.